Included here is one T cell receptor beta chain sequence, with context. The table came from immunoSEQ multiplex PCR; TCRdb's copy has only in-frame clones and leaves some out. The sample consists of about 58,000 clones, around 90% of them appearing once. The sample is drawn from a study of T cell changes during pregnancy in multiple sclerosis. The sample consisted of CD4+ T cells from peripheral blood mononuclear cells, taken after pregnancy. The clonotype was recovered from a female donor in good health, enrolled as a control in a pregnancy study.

The CDR3 loop is CASSSQRGVQETQYF. The CDR3 DNA is TGTGCCAGTAGTAGCCAGCGGGGAGTCCAAGAGACCCAGTACTTC. This chain links TRBV19 with TRBJ2-5; TRBD2 aligns across 7 bases. Germline V gene lookup returns CDR1 LNHDA and CDR2 SQIVND (reference sequence). The CDR3 is made up of 15 amino acids. V was clipped by 4 bases and J by 1 base; unmatched bases: 6.